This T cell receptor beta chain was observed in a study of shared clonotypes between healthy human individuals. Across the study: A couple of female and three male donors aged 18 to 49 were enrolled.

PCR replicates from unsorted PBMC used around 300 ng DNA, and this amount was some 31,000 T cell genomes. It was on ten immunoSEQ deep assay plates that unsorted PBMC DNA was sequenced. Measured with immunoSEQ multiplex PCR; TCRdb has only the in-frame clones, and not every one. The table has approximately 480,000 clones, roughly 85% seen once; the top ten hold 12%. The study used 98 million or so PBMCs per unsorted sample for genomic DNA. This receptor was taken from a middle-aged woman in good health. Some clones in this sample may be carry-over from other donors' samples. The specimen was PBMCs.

CDR3 sequence reads: CASSWARLAGDSGELFF. Written as DNA, the CDR3 is TGTGCCAGCAGCTGGGCTCGGCTAGCGGGAGATAGCGGGGAGCTGTTTTTT. The rearrangement uses TRBV11-2 and TRBJ2-2; TRBD2 agrees at 10 bases. Germline-derived CDR1 and CDR2 are SGHAT and FQNNGV. J gave up 7 bases and V 4 bases, and 12 bases lay outside the gene matches. The CDR3 is made up of 17 amino acids.